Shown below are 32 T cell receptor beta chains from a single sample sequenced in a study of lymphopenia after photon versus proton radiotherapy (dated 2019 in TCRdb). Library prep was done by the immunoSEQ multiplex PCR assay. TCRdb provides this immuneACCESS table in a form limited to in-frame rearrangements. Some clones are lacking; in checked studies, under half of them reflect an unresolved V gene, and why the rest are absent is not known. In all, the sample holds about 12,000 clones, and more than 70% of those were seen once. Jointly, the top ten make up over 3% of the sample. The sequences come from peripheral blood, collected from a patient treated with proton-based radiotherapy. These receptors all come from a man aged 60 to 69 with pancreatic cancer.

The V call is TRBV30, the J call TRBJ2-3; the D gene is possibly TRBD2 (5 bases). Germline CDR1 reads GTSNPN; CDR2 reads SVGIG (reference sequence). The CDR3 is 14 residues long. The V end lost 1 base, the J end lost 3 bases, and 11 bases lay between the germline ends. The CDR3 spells CAWSAVRRTDTQYF. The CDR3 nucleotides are TGTGCCTGGAGTGCGGTTCGGAGGACAGATACGCAGTATTTT.

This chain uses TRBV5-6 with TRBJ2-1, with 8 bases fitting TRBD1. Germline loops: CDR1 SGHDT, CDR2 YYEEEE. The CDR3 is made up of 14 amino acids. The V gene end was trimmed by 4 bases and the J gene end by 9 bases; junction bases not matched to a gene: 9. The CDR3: CASSGGQGYTEQFF. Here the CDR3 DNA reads TGTGCCAGCAGCGGCGGACAGGGTTATACTGAGCAGTTCTTC.

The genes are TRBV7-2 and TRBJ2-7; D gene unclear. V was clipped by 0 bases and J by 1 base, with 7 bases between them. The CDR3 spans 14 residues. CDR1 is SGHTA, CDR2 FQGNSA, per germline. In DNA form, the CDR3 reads TGTGCCAGCAGCTTAGCTGGCAATTCCTACGAGCAGTACTTC. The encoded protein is CASSLAGNSYEQYF.

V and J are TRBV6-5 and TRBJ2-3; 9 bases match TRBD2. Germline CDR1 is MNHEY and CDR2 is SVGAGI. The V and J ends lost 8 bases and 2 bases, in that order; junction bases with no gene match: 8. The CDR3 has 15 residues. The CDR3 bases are TGTGCCAGCCGGACTAGCGCGGAATTCACAGATACGCAGTATTTT. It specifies CASRTSAEFTDTQYF.

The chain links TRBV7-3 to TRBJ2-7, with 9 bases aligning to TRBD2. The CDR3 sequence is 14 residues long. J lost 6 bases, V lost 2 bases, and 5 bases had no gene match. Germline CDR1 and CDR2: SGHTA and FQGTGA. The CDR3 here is CASSLAGGPFEQYF. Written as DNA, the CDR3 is TGTGCCAGCAGCTTAGCGGGAGGGCCATTCGAGCAGTACTTC.

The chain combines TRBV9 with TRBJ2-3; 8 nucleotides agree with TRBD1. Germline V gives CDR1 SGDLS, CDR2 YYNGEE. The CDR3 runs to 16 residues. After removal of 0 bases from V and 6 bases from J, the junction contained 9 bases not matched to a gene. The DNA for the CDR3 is TGTGCCAGCAGCGTAGAAAGTCGACAGGGGTCCGATACGCAGTATTTT. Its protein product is CASSVESRQGSDTQYF.

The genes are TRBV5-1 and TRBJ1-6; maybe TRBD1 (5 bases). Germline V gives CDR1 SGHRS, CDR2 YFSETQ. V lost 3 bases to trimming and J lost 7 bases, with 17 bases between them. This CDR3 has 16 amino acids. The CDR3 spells CASSSGTGRRNSPLHF. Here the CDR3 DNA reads TGCGCCAGCAGCTCGGGGACGGGACGGAGGAATTCACCCCTCCACTTT.

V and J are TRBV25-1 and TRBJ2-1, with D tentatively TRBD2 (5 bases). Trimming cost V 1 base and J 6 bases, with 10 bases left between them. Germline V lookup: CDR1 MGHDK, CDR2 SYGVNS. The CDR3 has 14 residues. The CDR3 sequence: CASSEWGDLNEQFF. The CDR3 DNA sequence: TGTGCCAGCAGTGAATGGGGAGACCTCAATGAGCAGTTCTTC.

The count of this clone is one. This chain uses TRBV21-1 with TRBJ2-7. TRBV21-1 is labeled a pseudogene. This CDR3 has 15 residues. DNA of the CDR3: TGTGCCAGCAGCAGGAAGCCCGGGCGCTCCTACGAGCAGTACTTC. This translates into CASSRKPGRSYEQYF.

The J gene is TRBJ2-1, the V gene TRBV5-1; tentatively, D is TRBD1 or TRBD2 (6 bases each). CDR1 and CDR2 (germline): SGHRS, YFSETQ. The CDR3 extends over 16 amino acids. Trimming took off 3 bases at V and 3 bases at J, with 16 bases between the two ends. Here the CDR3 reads CASSSEGTSNYNEQFF. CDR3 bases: TGCGCCAGCAGCTCGGAGGGGACATCGAACTACAATGAGCAGTTCTTC.

Here the CDR3 reads CASTVSTSETEAFF. The DNA of the CDR3 is TGTGCCAGCACAGTCTCCACGTCGGAGACTGAAGCTTTCTTT. The rearrangement links TRBV28 to TRBJ1-1; D gene uncertain. Trimming pared 7 bases from V and 5 bases from J, leaving 17 bases between. The CDR3 length is 14 residues. Germline V gene lookup returns CDR1 MDHEN and CDR2 SYDVKM.

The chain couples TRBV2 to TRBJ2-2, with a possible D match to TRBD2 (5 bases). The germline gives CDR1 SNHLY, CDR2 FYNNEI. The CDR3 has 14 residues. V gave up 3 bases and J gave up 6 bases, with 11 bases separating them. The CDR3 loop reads CASSDSGAAGELFF. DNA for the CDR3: TGTGCCAGCAGTGACAGCGGCGCAGCCGGGGAGCTGTTTTTT.

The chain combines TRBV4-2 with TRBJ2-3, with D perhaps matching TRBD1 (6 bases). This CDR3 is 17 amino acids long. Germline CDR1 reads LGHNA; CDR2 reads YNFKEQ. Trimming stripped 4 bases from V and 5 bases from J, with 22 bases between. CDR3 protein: CASSLWFKGGKGDTQYF. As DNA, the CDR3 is TGTGCCAGCAGCCTTTGGTTCAAAGGGGGTAAGGGAGATACGCAGTATTTT.

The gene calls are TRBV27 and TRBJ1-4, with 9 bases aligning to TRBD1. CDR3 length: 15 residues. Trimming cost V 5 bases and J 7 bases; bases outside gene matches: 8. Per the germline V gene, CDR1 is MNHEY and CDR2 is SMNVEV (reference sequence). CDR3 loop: CASSGLQGAGEKLFF. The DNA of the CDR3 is TGTGCCAGCAGTGGCCTACAGGGGGCAGGTGAAAAACTGTTTTTT. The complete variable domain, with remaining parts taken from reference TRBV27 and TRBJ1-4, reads EAQVTQNPRYLITVTGKKLTVTCSQNMNHEYMSWYRQDPGLGLRQIYYSMNVEVTDKGDVPEGYKVSRKEKRNFPLILESPSPNQTSLYFCASSGLQGAGEKLFFGSGTQLSVL.

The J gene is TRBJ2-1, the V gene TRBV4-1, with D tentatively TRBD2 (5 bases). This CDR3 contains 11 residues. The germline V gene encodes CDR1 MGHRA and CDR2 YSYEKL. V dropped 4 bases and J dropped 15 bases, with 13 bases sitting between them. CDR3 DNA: TGCGCCAGCAGCCGCAGTGGGGAGAGGTTCTTC. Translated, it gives CASSRSGERFF.

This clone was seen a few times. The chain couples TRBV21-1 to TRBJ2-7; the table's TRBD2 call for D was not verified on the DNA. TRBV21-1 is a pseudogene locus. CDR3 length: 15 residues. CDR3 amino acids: CASSKGQRGHYEQYF. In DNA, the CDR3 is TGTGCCAGCAGCAAAGGCCAGCGGGGCCACTACGAGCAGTACTTC.

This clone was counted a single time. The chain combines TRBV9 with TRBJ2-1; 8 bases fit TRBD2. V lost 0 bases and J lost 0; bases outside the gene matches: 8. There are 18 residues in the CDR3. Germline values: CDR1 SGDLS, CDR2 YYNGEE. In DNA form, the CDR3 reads TGTGCCAGCAGCGTAGGAGCGGGAGCGCATAGCTCCTACAATGAGCAGTTCTTC. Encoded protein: CASSVGAGAHSSYNEQFF.

CDR3 nucleotide sequence: TGTGCCAGCAGCCAATACGCGGGAGTTTCCTACGAGCAGTACTTC. As protein: CASSQYAGVSYEQYF. The genes are TRBV4-2 and TRBJ2-7; the match to TRBD2 covers 7 bases. The CDR3 spans 15 residues. The germline CDR1 and CDR2 sequences are LGHNA and YNFKEQ. The trim removed 2 bases at V and 1 base at J, leaving 5 bases unmatched.

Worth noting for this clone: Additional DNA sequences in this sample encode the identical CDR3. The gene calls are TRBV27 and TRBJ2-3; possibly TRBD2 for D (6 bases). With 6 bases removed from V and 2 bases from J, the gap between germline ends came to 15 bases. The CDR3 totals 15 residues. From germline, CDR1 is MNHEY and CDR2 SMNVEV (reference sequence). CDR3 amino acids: CASRRGRTNTDTQYF. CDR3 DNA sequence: TGTGCCAGCAGGCGGGGACGTACAAACACAGATACGCAGTATTTT.

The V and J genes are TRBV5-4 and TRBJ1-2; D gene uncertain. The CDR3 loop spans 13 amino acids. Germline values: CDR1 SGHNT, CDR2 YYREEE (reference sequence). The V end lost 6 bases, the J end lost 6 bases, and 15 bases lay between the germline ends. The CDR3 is CASKTIGAHGYTF. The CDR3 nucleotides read TGTGCCAGCAAAACGATAGGCGCTCATGGCTACACCTTC.

In DNA, the CDR3 is TGTGCCAGCAGTTCAGGGACTAGCTTCTTTGAGCAGTTCTTC. It codes for CASSSGTSFFEQFF. The chain carries TRBV28 and TRBJ2-1, with 9 bases that match TRBD2. Germline V CDR1 and CDR2: MDHEN, SYDVKM. The V gene end was trimmed by 4 bases and the J gene end by 9 bases; junction bases not matched to a gene: 7. The CDR3 has 14 residues.

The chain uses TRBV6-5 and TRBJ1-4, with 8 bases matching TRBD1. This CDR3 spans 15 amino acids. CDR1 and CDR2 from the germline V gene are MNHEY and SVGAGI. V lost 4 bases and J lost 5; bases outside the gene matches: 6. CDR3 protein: CASSSRQGRNEKLFF. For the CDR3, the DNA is TGTGCCAGCAGTTCCCGACAGGGGCGCAATGAAAAACTGTTTTTT.

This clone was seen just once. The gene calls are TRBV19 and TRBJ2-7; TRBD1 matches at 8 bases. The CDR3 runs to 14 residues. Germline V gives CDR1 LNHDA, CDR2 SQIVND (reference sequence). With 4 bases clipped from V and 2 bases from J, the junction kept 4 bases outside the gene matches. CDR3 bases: TGTGCCAGTAGTAGGACAGGGATCGCCTACGAGCAGTACTTC. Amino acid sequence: CASSRTGIAYEQYF.

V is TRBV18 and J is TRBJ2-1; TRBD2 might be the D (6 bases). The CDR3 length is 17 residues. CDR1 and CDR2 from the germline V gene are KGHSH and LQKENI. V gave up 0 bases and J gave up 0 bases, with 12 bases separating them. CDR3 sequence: CASSPPRASASYNEQFF. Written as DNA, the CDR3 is TGTGCCAGCTCACCACCGCGGGCTAGCGCCTCCTACAATGAGCAGTTCTTC.

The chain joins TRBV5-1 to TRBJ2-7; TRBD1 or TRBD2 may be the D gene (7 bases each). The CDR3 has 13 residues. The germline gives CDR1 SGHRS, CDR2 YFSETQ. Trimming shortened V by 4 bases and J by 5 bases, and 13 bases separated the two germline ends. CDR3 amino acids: CASSSGTAHEQYF. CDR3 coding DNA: TGCGCCAGCAGCAGCGGGACAGCCCACGAGCAGTACTTC.

CDR3 protein: CASSLGGLGGLYEQYF. The CDR3 DNA reads as TGTGCCAGCAGCTTGGGCGGGCTAGGGGGGCTATACGAGCAGTACTTC. This chain connects TRBV5-4 to TRBJ2-7; the D gene could be TRBD1 or TRBD2 (6 bases each). The CDR3 sequence is 16 residues long. Looked up from germline, CDR1 is SGHNT and CDR2 is YYREEE (reference sequence). Trimming removed 0 bases at V and 4 bases at J, with 17 bases between.

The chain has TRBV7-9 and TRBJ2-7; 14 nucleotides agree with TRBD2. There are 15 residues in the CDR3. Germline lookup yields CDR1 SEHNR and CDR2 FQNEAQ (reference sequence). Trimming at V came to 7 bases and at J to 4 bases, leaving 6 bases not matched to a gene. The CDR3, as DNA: TGTGCCAGCACGGGGACTAGCGGGAGCCGGTACGAGCAGTACTTC. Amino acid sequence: CASTGTSGSRYEQYF.

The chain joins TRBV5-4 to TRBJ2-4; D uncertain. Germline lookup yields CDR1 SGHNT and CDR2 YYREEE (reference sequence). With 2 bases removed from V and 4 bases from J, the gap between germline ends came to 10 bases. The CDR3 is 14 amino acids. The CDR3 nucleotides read TGTGCCAGCAGCTTCGAAGGGCGGAAAAACATTCAGTACTTC. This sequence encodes CASSFEGRKNIQYF.

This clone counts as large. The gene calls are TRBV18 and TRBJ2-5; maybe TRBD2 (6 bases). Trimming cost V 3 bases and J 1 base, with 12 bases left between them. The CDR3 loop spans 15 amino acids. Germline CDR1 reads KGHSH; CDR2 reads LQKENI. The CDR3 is CASSPYGGAQETQYF. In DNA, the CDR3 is TGTGCCAGCTCACCCTACGGAGGGGCCCAAGAGACCCAGTACTTC.

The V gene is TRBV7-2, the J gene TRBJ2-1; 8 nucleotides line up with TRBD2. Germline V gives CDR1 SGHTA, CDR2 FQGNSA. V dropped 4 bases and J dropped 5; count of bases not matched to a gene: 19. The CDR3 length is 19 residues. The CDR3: CASSSPWVAGNYDHNEQFF. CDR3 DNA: TGTGCCAGCAGCTCCCCCTGGGTAGCGGGAAACTATGACCACAATGAGCAGTTCTTC.

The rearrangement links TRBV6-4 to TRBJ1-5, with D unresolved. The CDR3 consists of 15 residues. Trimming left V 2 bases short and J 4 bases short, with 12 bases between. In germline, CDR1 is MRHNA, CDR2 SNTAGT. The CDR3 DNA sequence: TGTGCCAGCAGTGACAATCTCGGGGTGAATCAGCCCCAGCATTTT. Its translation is CASSDNLGVNQPQHF.

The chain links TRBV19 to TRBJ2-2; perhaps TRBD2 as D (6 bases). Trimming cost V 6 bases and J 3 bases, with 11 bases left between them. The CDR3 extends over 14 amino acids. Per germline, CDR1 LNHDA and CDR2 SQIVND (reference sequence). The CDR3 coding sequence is TGTGCCAGTAGGCCATGGGGGGACACCGGGGAGCTGTTTTTT. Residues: CASRPWGDTGELFF.